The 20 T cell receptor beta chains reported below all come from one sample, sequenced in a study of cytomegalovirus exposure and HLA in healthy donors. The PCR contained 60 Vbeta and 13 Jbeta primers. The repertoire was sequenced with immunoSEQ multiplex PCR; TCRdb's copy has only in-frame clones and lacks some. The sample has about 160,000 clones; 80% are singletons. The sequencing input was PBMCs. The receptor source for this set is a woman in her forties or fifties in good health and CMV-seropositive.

The CDR3 sequence: CASSERVAGGLNEQFF. CDR3 in DNA: TGCGCCAGCAGTGAAAGGGTAGCGGGAGGGCTCAATGAGCAGTTCTTC. The rearrangement uses TRBV10-2 and TRBJ2-1, with 11 nucleotides matching TRBD2. The ends lost 3 bases at V and 6 bases at J; junction bases unmatched: 7. CDR1 WSHSY and CDR2 SAAADI come from the germline V gene. There are 16 residues in the CDR3.

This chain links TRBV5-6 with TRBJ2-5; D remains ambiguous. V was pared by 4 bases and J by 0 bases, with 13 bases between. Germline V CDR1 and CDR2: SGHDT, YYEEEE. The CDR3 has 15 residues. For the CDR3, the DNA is TGTGCCAGCAGCCCGGTTTACGCAAACCAAGAGACCCAGTACTTC. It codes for CASSPVYANQETQYF.

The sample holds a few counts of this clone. DNA of the CDR3: TGTGCCAGCCGAGGGGGCCCAAACTATGGCTACACCTTC. It yields the protein CASRGGPNYGYTF. This chain joins TRBV6-5 and TRBJ1-2; 7 nucleotides match TRBD1. Trimming at V came to 8 bases and at J to 2 bases, leaving 5 bases not matched to a gene. This CDR3 region has 13 residues. Germline CDR1 MNHEY, CDR2 SVGAGI.

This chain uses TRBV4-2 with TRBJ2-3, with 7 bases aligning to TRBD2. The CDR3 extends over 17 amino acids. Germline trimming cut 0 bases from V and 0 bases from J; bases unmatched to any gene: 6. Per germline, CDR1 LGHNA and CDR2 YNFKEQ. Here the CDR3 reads CASSQERLAASTDTQYF. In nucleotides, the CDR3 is TGTGCCAGCAGCCAAGAGAGGCTAGCGGCTAGCACAGATACGCAGTATTTT.

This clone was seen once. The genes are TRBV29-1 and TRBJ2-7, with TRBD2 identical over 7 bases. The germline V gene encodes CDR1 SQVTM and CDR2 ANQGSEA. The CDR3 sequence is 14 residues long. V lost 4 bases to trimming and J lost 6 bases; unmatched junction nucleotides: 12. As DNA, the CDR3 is TGCAGCGTTGCAAGGGGAGGGGCTCTCTCCGAGCAGTACTTC. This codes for CSVARGGALSEQYF.

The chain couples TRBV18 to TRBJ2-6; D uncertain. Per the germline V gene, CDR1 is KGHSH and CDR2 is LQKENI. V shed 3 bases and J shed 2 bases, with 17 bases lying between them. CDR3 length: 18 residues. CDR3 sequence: CASSPRVGSSTGANVLTF. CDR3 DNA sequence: TGTGCCAGCTCACCCCGTGTAGGTAGCTCCACTGGGGCCAACGTCCTGACTTTC.

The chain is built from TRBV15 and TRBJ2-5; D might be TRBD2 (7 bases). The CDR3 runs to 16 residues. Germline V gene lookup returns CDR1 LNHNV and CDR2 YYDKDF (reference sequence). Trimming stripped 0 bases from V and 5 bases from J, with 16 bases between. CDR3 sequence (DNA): TGTGCCACCAGCAGAGATAGAAGGGGGGGCCTGGAGACCCAGTACTTC. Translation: CATSRDRRGGLETQYF.

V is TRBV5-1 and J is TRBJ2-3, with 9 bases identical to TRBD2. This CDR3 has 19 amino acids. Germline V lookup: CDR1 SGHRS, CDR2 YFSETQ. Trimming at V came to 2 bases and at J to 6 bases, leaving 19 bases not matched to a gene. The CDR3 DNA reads TGCGCCAGCAGCTTCGGACTAGCGCCTTCTACCTTCCGAGGGGATACGCAGTATTTT. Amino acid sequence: CASSFGLAPSTFRGDTQYF. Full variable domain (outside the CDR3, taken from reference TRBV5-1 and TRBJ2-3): KAGVTQTPRYLIKTRGQQVTLSCSPISGHRSVSWYQQTPGQGLQFLFEYFSETQRNKGNFPGRFSGRQFSNSRSEMNVSTLELGDSALYLCASSFGLAPSTFRGDTQYFGPGTRLTVL.

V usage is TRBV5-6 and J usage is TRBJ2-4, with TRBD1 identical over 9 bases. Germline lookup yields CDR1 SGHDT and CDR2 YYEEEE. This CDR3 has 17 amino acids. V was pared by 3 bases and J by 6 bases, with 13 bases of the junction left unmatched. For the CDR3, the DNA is TGTGCCAGCAGCTGGGCTGGGACAGGGCGAAAGGGAAACATTCAGTACTTC. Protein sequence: CASSWAGTGRKGNIQYF.

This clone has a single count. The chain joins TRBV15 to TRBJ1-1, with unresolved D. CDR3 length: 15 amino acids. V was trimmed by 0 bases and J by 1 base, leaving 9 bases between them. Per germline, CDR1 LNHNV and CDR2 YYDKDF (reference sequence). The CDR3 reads CATSRDKRENTEAFF. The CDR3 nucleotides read TGTGCCACCAGCAGAGATAAGAGGGAGAACACTGAAGCTTTCTTT.

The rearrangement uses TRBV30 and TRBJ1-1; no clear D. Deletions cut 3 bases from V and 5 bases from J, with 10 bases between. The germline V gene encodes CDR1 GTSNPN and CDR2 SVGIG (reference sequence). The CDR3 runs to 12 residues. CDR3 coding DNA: TGTGCCTGGAGGCCGGGGAGGACTGAAGCTTTCTTT. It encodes CAWRPGRTEAFF.

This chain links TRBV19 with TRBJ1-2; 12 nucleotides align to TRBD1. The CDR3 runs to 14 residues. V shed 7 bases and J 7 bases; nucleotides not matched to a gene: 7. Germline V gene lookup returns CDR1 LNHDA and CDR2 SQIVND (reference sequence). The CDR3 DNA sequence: TGTGCCAGTAAACAGGGACAGGGGGCGAGTGGCTACACCTTC. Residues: CASKQGQGASGYTF.

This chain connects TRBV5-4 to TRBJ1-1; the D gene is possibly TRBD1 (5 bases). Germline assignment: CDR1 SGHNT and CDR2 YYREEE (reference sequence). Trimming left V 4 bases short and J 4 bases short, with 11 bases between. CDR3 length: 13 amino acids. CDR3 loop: CASSSQGITEAFF. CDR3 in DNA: TGTGCCAGCAGCAGTCAGGGAATCACTGAAGCTTTCTTT. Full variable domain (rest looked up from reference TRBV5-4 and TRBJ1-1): ETGVTQSPTHLIKTRGQQVTLRCSSQSGHNTVSWYQQALGQGPQFIFQYYREEENGRGNFPPRFSGLQFPNYSSELNVNALELDDSALYLCASSSQGITEAFFGQGTRLTVV.

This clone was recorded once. As DNA, the CDR3 is TGCGCCAGCAGTGAGCCTGCAGGGGGTGGAACCGGGGAGCTGTTTTTT. It translates to CASSEPAGGGTGELFF. The V and J genes are TRBV10-1 and TRBJ2-2, with TRBD1 identical over 7 bases. The CDR3 totals 16 residues. From germline, CDR1 is WNHNN and CDR2 SYGVQD (reference sequence). The ends lost 2 bases at V and 5 bases at J; junction bases unmatched: 8.

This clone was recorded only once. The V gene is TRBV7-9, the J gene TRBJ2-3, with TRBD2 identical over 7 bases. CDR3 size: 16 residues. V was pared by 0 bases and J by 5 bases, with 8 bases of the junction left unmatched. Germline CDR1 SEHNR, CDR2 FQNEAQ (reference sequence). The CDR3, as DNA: TGTGCCAGCAGCTTAGCGCTGGCGGGAGCGGTAGATACGCAGTATTTT. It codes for CASSLALAGAVDTQYF. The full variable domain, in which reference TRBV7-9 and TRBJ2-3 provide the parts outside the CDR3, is DTGVSQNPRHKITKRGQNVTFRCDPISEHNRLYWYRQTLGQGPEFLTYFQNEAQLEKSRLLSDRFSAERPKGSFSTLEIQRTEQGDSAMYLCASSLALAGAVDTQYFGPGTRLTVL.

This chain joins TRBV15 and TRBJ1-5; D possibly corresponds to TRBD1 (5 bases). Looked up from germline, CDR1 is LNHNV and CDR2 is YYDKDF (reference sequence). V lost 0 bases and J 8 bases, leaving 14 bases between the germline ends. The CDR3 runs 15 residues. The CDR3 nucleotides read TGTGCCACCAGCAGAGATTGGGGGGGGAGTGAGCCCCAGCATTTT. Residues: CATSRDWGGSEPQHF.

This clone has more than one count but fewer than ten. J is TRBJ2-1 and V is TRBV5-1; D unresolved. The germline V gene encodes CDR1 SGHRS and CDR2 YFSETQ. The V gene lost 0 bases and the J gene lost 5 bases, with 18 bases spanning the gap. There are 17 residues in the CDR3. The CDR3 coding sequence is TGCGCCAGCAGCTTGGTATATCAGGAAACCTACCACAATGAGCAGTTCTTC. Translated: CASSLVYQETYHNEQFF.

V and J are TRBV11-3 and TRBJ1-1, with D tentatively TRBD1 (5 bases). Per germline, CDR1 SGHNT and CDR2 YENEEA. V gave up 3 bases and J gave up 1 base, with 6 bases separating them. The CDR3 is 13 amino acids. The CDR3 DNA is TGTGCCAGCAGCTTTACAGGGAACACTGAAGCTTTCTTT. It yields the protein CASSFTGNTEAFF.

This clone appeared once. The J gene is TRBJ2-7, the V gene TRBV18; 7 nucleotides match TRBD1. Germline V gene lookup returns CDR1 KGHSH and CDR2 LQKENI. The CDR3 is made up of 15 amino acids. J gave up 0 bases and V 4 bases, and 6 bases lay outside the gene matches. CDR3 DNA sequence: TGTGCCAGCTCACTACCGGGACAGAGCTCCTACGAGCAGTACTTC. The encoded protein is CASSLPGQSSYEQYF.

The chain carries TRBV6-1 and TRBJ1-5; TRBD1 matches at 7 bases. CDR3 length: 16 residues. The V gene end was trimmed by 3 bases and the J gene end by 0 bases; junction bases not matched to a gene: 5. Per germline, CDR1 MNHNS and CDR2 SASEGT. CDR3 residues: CASSEPGGFSNQPQHF. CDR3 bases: TGTGCCAGCAGTGAGCCAGGGGGATTTAGCAATCAGCCCCAGCATTTT.